This T cell receptor (beta chain) emerged from a study of graft-versus-host responses after intestinal transplantation. Turning to this clone: The antigen remains undetermined.

Libraries were prepared by immunoSEQ multiplex PCR; TCRdb keeps only in-frame clonotypes and omits some of them. The table lists fewer than 110,000 clones, 87% of them singletons, with 0.6% to 0.8% in the top ten. The V gene's germline CDR1 is MNHNS and CDR2 SASEGT. The V gene lost 9 bases and the J gene lost 10 bases, with 19 bases spanning the gap. The CDR3 length is 12 residues. The specimen was unstimulated CD4+ T cells sorted from spleen or lymph node cells, collected before transplant. This TCR was recovered from a human donor who was the organ donor for an intestinal transplant. The chain couples TRBV6-1 to TRBJ2-7, with a tentative D call TRBD2 (7 bases). The CDR3 region is CASGRETGAQYF. CDR3 in DNA: TGTGCCAGTGGGAGGGAGACGGGGGCCCAGTACTTC.